The rows below give T cell receptor beta chains drawn from one sample of a study of blood T cell repertoires in COVID-19. Only in-frame clones appear in the TCRdb table, and some are missing; sequencing was by immunoSEQ multiplex PCR. Seen here are 200,000 to 250,000 clones, over 75% observed once, and the top ten hold 7.5% to 10%. Sequencing was performed on PBMCs or T cells enriched from blood (not recorded which). The source of these receptors is a middle-aged man who had recovered from COVID-19. Both conserved end residues are part of each CDR3. D genes are given only for firm matches. Not every row has a clone size; where given, it reads once, few, many or a size class.

D: TRBD2
size: NA
J: TRBJ2-7
length: 17
V: TRBV4-1
CDR3: CASSQDLGSGRAYEQYF
DNA: TGCGCCAGCAGCCAAGATCTGGGTAGCGGGAGGGCCTACGAGCAGTACTTC

D: NA
size: NA
J: TRBJ1-6
length: 15
V: TRBV3-1/TRBV3-2
CDR3: CASSQGWQGSSPLHF
DNA: TGTGCCAGCAGCCAAGGATGGCAGGGAAGTTCACCCCTCCACTTT

D: NA
size: once
J: TRBJ2-7
length: 15
V: TRBV5-4
CDR3: CASSLVAGASYEQYF
DNA: TGTGCCAGCAGCTTGGTGGCAGGCGCATCCTACGAGCAGTACTTC

D: NA
size: few
J: TRBJ2-7
length: 12
V: TRBV5-1
CDR3: CASSVEGNEQYF
DNA: TGCGCCAGCAGCGTGGAGGGGAACGAGCAGTACTTC

D: NA
size: NA
J: TRBJ1-6
length: 15
V: TRBV11-2
CDR3: CASSLDPTGNSPLHF
DNA: TGTGCCAGCAGCTTAGATCCAACGGGGAATTCACCCCTCCACTTT

D: NA
size: NA
J: TRBJ2-1
length: 14
V: TRBV28
CDR3: CASSSPGAGNEQFF
DNA: TGTGCCAGCAGTTCTCCAGGGGCGGGCAATGAGCAGTTCTTC

D: TRBD1
size: NA
J: TRBJ1-1
length: 16
V: TRBV18
CDR3: CASSPPRAQGHTEAFF
DNA: TGTGCCAGCTCACCACCGAGAGCACAGGGGCACACTGAAGCTTTCTTT

D: NA
size: NA
J: TRBJ2-7
length: 15
V: TRBV7-9
CDR3: CASSLGAGLTYEQYF
DNA: TGTGCCAGCAGCCTAGGGGCAGGTCTTACCTACGAGCAGTACTTC

D: NA
size: NA
J: TRBJ1-5
length: 15
V: TRBV4-1
CDR3: CASSQGGVSGQPQHF
DNA: TGCGCCAGCAGCCAAGGGGGGGTCTCCGGTCAGCCCCAGCATTTT

D: TRBD1
size: NA
J: TRBJ1-1
length: 16
V: TRBV2
CDR3: CASRSTQGGRNTEAFF
DNA: TGTGCCAGCAGATCCACTCAAGGGGGCAGGAACACTGAAGCTTTCTTT

D: TRBD1
size: NA
J: TRBJ2-3
length: 15
V: TRBV5-1
CDR3: CASSRGTGGTDTQYF
DNA: TGCGCCAGCTCCCGAGGGACAGGAGGCACAGATACGCAGTATTTT

D: TRBD2
size: NA
J: TRBJ2-7
length: 16
V: TRBV2
CDR3: CASSEGTSALVYEQYF
DNA: TGTGCCAGCAGTGAGGGGACTAGCGCCCTGGTCTACGAGCAGTACTTC

D: TRBD1
size: NA
J: TRBJ1-5
length: 13
V: TRBV19
CDR3: CASVDRAGQPQHF
DNA: TGTGCCAGTGTCGACAGGGCAGGGCAGCCCCAGCATTTT

D: NA
size: NA
J: TRBJ2-2
length: 16
V: TRBV4-2
CDR3: CASSQEPGVTTGELFF
DNA: TGTGCCAGCAGCCAAGAGCCGGGAGTAACCACCGGGGAGCTGTTTTTT

D: NA
size: few
J: TRBJ2-7
length: 15
V: TRBV5-1
CDR3: CASSLRGGSSYEQYF
DNA: TGCGCCAGCAGCCTGAGGGGGGGAAGCTCCTACGAGCAGTACTTC

D: TRBD2
size: NA
J: TRBJ2-6
length: 18
V: TRBV4-1
CDR3: CASSFRTSGGASANVLTF
DNA: TGCGCCAGCAGCTTCCGGACTAGCGGGGGGGCGAGTGCCAACGTCCTGACTTTC

D: TRBD2
size: NA
J: TRBJ2-5
length: 13
V: TRBV4-1
CDR3: CASSLAAQETQYF
DNA: TGCGCCAGCAGTCTAGCGGCCCAAGAGACCCAGTACTTC

D: NA
size: NA
J: TRBJ1-2
length: 15
V: TRBV9
CDR3: CASSVSPRQEEGYTF
DNA: TGTGCCAGCAGCGTAAGTCCCCGACAGGAAGAAGGCTACACCTTC

D: TRBD1
size: NA
J: TRBJ2-5
length: 15
V: TRBV5-6
CDR3: CASSLVQGATETQYF
DNA: TGTGCCAGCAGCTTGGTTCAGGGGGCCACAGAGACCCAGTACTTC

D: TRBD1
size: NA
J: TRBJ2-5
length: 14
V: TRBV30
CDR3: CAWRDRGRRETQYF
DNA: TGTGCCTGGAGAGACAGGGGGCGCCGAGAGACCCAGTACTTC

D: NA
size: NA
J: TRBJ2-7
length: 14
V: TRBV7-8
CDR3: CASSLGDTAYEQYF
DNA: TGTGCCAGCAGCTTAGGGGACACCGCCTACGAGCAGTACTTC

D: TRBD1
size: few
J: TRBJ2-5
length: 14
V: TRBV24-1
CDR3: CATSDMTGYGTQYF
DNA: TGTGCCACCAGTGATATGACAGGGTACGGGACCCAGTACTTC

D: NA
size: NA
J: TRBJ1-2
length: 14
V: TRBV7-9
CDR3: CASSPLKLNYGYTF
DNA: TGTGCCAGCAGCCCTCTCAAACTTAACTATGGCTACACCTTC

D: NA
size: NA
J: TRBJ2-7
length: 14
V: TRBV28
CDR3: CASSLAQGATEQYF
DNA: TGTGCCAGCAGTTTAGCACAGGGTGCTACCGAGCAGTACTTC

D: TRBD1
size: once
J: TRBJ1-2
length: 14
V: TRBV10-2
CDR3: CASRPAGGPRGYTF
DNA: TGCGCCAGCAGACCGGCAGGGGGCCCTCGTGGCTACACCTTC

D: NA
size: NA
J: TRBJ1-4
length: 15
V: TRBV2
CDR3: CASSGPGVAGEKLFF
DNA: TGTGCCAGCAGTGGACCAGGGGTGGCTGGTGAAAAACTGTTTTTT

D: TRBD1
size: NA
J: TRBJ1-5
length: 15
V: TRBV6-5
CDR3: CASSWSDRTNQPQHF
DNA: TGTGCCAGCAGTTGGTCGGACAGGACAAATCAGCCCCAGCATTTT

D: TRBD2
size: NA
J: TRBJ2-7
length: 14
V: TRBV18
CDR3: CASSRTSGRYEQYF
DNA: TGTGCCAGCTCACGGACTAGCGGGAGATACGAGCAGTACTTC

D: TRBD1
size: NA
J: TRBJ1-2
length: 16
V: TRBV2
CDR3: CASRGGGTGPNYGYTF
DNA: TGTGCCAGCAGAGGGGGGGGGACAGGGCCGAACTATGGCTACACCTTC

D: NA
size: NA
J: TRBJ1-2
length: 13
V: TRBV18
CDR3: CASSSTVTYGYTF
DNA: TGTGCCAGCTCATCGACAGTAACCTATGGCTACACCTTC

D: NA
size: once
J: TRBJ2-5
length: 12
V: TRBV29-1
CDR3: CSVDRSRETQYF
DNA: TGCAGCGTTGATAGATCTCGCGAGACCCAGTACTTC

D: TRBD2
size: NA
J: TRBJ2-7
length: 15
V: TRBV5-5
CDR3: CASSLGTSPSYEQYF
DNA: TGTGCCAGCAGCCTGGGGACTAGCCCCTCCTACGAGCAGTACTTC

D: NA
size: NA
J: TRBJ2-1
length: 14
V: TRBV9
CDR3: CASSRWSGYNEQFF
DNA: TGTGCCAGCAGCCGTTGGAGCGGATACAATGAGCAGTTCTTC

D: NA
size: once
J: TRBJ1-3
length: 16
V: TRBV2
CDR3: CASSESGRASGNTIYF
DNA: TGTGCCAGCAGTGAATCCGGCAGGGCCTCTGGAAACACCATATATTTT

D: NA
size: few
J: TRBJ1-1
length: 14
V: TRBV7-3
CDR3: CASRQGTLNTEAFF
DNA: TGTGCCAGCAGACAAGGGACTTTGAACACTGAAGCTTTCTTT

D: NA
size: few
J: TRBJ1-4
length: 15
V: TRBV6-5
CDR3: CASTQGGASNEKLFF
DNA: TGTGCCAGCACCCAAGGGGGGGCCTCTAATGAAAAACTGTTTTTT

D: TRBD1
size: NA
J: TRBJ1-3
length: 14
V: TRBV5-1
CDR3: CASSLGGQVNTIYF
DNA: TGCGCCAGCAGCTTGGGGGGACAGGTTAACACCATATATTTT

D: NA
size: NA
J: TRBJ1-4
length: 15
V: TRBV7-9
CDR3: CASSHRQGFNEKLFF
DNA: TGTGCCAGCAGCCACCGGCAGGGGTTCAATGAAAAACTGTTTTTT

D: NA
size: few
J: TRBJ1-1
length: 13
V: TRBV5-4
CDR3: CASSLPGIREAFF
DNA: TGTGCCAGCAGCTTGCCGGGTATCCGTGAAGCTTTCTTT

D: NA
size: NA
J: TRBJ1-2
length: 13
V: TRBV12-3/TRBV12-4
CDR3: CASSGGENYGYTF
DNA: TGTGCCAGCAGCGGCGGGGAGAACTATGGCTACACCTTC

D: NA
size: NA
J: TRBJ2-7
length: 15
V: TRBV29-1
CDR3: CSVAPSLLSSYEQYF
DNA: TGCAGCGTTGCCCCCTCCCTCCTCAGCTCCTACGAGCAGTACTTC

D: TRBD1
size: NA
J: TRBJ1-2
length: 17
V: TRBV3-1/TRBV3-2
CDR3: CASSQGWRSTGNYGYTF
DNA: TGTGCCAGCAGCCAAGGTTGGAGGTCGACAGGGAACTATGGCTACACCTTC

D: TRBD1
size: once
J: TRBJ2-5
length: 15
V: TRBV30
CDR3: CAWSVQTGAQETQYF
DNA: TGTGCCTGGAGTGTACAGACAGGGGCCCAAGAGACCCAGTACTTC

D: NA
size: NA
J: TRBJ1-5
length: 15
V: TRBV7-9
CDR3: CASSLIGSSNQPQHF
DNA: TGTGCCAGCAGCTTAATCGGGAGTAGCAATCAGCCTCAGCATTTT

D: NA
size: NA
J: TRBJ1-1
length: 15
V: TRBV5-6
CDR3: CASSLVTGRGTEAFF
DNA: TGTGCCAGCAGCTTGGTCACCGGGAGGGGGACTGAAGCTTTCTTT

D: TRBD1
size: NA
J: TRBJ1-2
length: 13
V: TRBV7-9
CDR3: CASSFGTAQGYTF
DNA: TGTGCCAGCAGCTTCGGGACAGCCCAGGGCTACACCTTC